These T cell receptor beta chains were read from a single sample in a study of T cells in Graves' hyperthyroidism and ophthalmopathy. TCRdb itself ran the multiplex PCR reads through MiXCR, one entry per CDR3 protein. The sample includes about 460,000 distinct CDR3 sequences, 20% to 25% of them seen just once. Sequencing was carried out using blood. Receptors were obtained from a woman in her sixties or seventies with Graves' ophthalmopathy. The CDR3 runs from the conserved cysteine through the conserved F or W. Each record gives: D gene, J gene, clone size, V gene, CDR3 protein, CDR3 DNA. The D gene is left open where the match is weak. A row's size may be missing; if present it is once, few, many or a size class.

D: .; J: TRBJ1-2; size: .; V: TRBV6-1; CDR3: CASSPLVDYGYTF; DNA: TGTGCCAGCAGTCCGTTGGTGGACTATGGCTACACCTTC
D: .; J: TRBJ2-7; size: few; V: TRBV7-6; CDR3: CASSLRPNLDEQYF; DNA: TGTGCCAGCAGCTTAAGACCCAATCTCGACGAGCAGTACTTC
D: TRBD2; J: TRBJ2-5; size: many; V: TRBV11-2; CDR3: CASSPGLAGGLETQYF; DNA: TGTGCCAGCAGCCCAGGACTAGCGGGAGGGCTGGAGACCCAGTACTTC
D: TRBD1; J: TRBJ1-5; size: few; V: TRBV20-1; CDR3: CSAPDREHNQPQHF; DNA: TGCAGTGCTCCTGACAGGGAACACAATCAGCCCCAGCATTTT
D: .; J: TRBJ2-1; size: few; V: TRBV5-1; CDR3: CASSFYRYNEQFF; DNA: TGCGCCAGCAGCTTCTACCGCTACAATGAGCAGTTCTTC
D: TRBD2; J: TRBJ2-1; size: .; V: TRBV20-1; CDR3: CSAMTSANSNEQFF; DNA: TGCAGTGCTATGACTAGCGCGAACTCCAATGAGCAGTTCTTC
D: .; J: TRBJ2-3; size: .; V: TRBV24-1; CDR3: CATSDVNGGTDTQYF; DNA: TGTGCCACCAGTGACGTAAACGGGGGCACAGATACGCAGTATTTT
D: .; J: TRBJ2-1; size: .; V: TRBV28; CDR3: CASSWPRPKNEQFF; DNA: TGTGCCAGCAGTTGGCCGCGACCCAAGAATGAGCAGTTCTTC
D: .; J: TRBJ2-3; size: .; V: TRBV25-1; CDR3: CASSESTGRADTQYF; DNA: TGTGCCAGCAGTGAATCAACAGGGAGGGCAGATACGCAGTATTTT
D: .; J: TRBJ2-7; size: once; V: TRBV6-1; CDR3: CASSTPRSEQYF; DNA: TGTGCCAGCAGCACCCCCCGCAGCGAGCAGTACTTC
D: .; J: TRBJ2-6; size: many; V: TRBV20-1; CDR3: CSARSLSGANVLTF; DNA: TGCAGTGCTAGATCTCTCTCTGGGGCCAACGTCCTGACTTTC
D: .; J: TRBJ1-2; size: few; V: TRBV19; CDR3: CASTPPGLTYGYTF; DNA: TGTGCCAGTACCCCCCCTGGGCTCACCTATGGCTACACCTTC
D: .; J: TRBJ2-3; size: .; V: TRBV3-1; CDR3: CASSESPRDTQYF; DNA: TGCGCCAGCAGTGAGTCGCCGAGAGATACGCAGTATTTT
D: TRBD2; J: TRBJ2-1; size: .; V: TRBV6-2/TRBV6-3; CDR3: CASSYRLAAARNEQFF; DNA: TGTGCCAGCAGTTACCGGCTAGCGGCCGCGAGGAATGAGCAGTTCTTC
D: .; J: TRBJ1-1; size: .; V: TRBV6-1; CDR3: CASQMRWYTEAFF; DNA: TGTGCCAGCCAAATGCGGTGGTACACTGAAGCTTTCTTT
D: .; J: TRBJ2-1; size: .; V: TRBV24-1; CDR3: CATGGSTPGYNEQFF; DNA: TGTGCCACCGGGGGTAGCACTCCGGGGTACAATGAGCAGTTCTTC
D: .; J: TRBJ1-2; size: many; V: TRBV7-2; CDR3: CASSQAGGLNYGYTF; DNA: TGTGCCAGCAGCCAAGCGGGGGGCTTGAACTATGGCTACACCTTC
D: .; J: TRBJ1-1; size: .; V: TRBV20-1; CDR3: CSAPGMVGTEAFF; DNA: TGCAGTGCCCCAGGGATGGTAGGAACTGAAGCTTTCTTT
D: .; J: TRBJ1-4; size: few; V: TRBV4-2; CDR3: CASSLRGSGTVEKLFF; DNA: TGTGCCAGCAGCCTCCGGGGGTCGGGGACGGTTGAAAAACTGTTTTTT
D: TRBD1; J: TRBJ1-1; size: .; V: TRBV20-1; CDR3: CSAQPGTGDTEAFF; DNA: TGCAGTGCCCAACCCGGGACAGGAGACACTGAAGCTTTCTTT
D: .; J: TRBJ1-1; size: .; V: TRBV6-5; CDR3: CASSYLEGGTEAFF; DNA: TGTGCCAGCAGTTACCTGGAAGGGGGCACTGAAGCTTTCTTT
D: TRBD1; J: TRBJ1-2; size: few; V: TRBV3-1; CDR3: CASSPYARGQGGYTF; DNA: TGTGCCAGCAGCCCATACGCTAGGGGGCAGGGTGGCTACACCTTC
D: TRBD2; J: TRBJ2-1; size: .; V: TRBV14; CDR3: CASSQFTTSGGSYNEQFF; DNA: TGTGCCAGCAGCCAATTCACTACTAGCGGGGGCTCCTACAATGAGCAGTTCTTC
D: .; J: TRBJ1-6; size: few; V: TRBV2; CDR3: CASSEQRSSYNSPLHF; DNA: TGTGCCAGCAGTGAACAGAGGAGCTCCTATAATTCACCCCTCCACTTT
D: .; J: TRBJ1-6; size: many; V: TRBV7-2; CDR3: CASNGGGDFSPLHF; DNA: TGTGCCAGCAACGGGGGCGGAGATTTTTCACCCCTCCACTTT
D: .; J: TRBJ1-5; size: few; V: TRBV7-8; CDR3: CASSLGRTYQPQHF; DNA: TGTGCCAGCAGCTTAGGTAGAACCTATCAGCCCCAGCATTTT
D: TRBD1; J: TRBJ1-2; size: .; V: TRBV24-1; CDR3: CATSDSGQTGGYTF; DNA: TGTGCCACCAGTGACTCGGGACAGACAGGAGGCTACACCTTC